What follows are 9 T cell receptor beta chains derived from one specimen sequenced in a study of T-cell reconstitution after alpha-beta-depleted transplantation in children. Unique molecular identifiers were used in preparing the TCRbeta library. TCRdb reprocessed the PCR reads via MiXCR and lists one record per CDR3 protein. The table shows around 87,000 distinct CDR3 sequences, with approximately 8.4% occurring only once. Material: PBMCs from the stem cell graft donor, obtained from the stem cell graft. The receptors shown here come from a human donor who donated a stem cell graft to a child with congenital amegakaryocytic thrombocytopenia.

The table lists this clonotype with many counts. This chain joins TRBV25-1 and TRBJ1-6; no reliable D call. The CDR3 has 13 amino acids. Germline V CDR1 and CDR2: MGHDK, SYGVNS. With 6 bases removed from V and 3 bases from J, the gap between germline ends came to 6 bases. CDR3 region: CASRGNYNSPLHF. In nucleotides, the CDR3 is TGTGCCAGCAGGGGGAACTATAATTCACCCCTCCACTTT.

CDR3 DNA: TGTGCCAGCACCCCCCCAGGGGGCGCGGGCACAGATACGCAGTATTTT. It specifies CASTPPGGAGTDTQYF. The chain carries TRBV28 and TRBJ2-3, with 8 bases fitting TRBD1. Per the germline V gene, CDR1 is MDHEN and CDR2 is SYDVKM. The CDR3 is 16 amino acids. V was pared by 7 bases and J by 1 base, with 10 bases of the junction left unmatched.

This chain joins TRBV7-6 and TRBJ2-7; D might be TRBD1 or TRBD2, each matching 5 bases. Germline V gene data show CDR1 as SGHVS and CDR2 as FNYEAQ. The CDR3 is made up of 15 amino acids. V was pared by 5 bases and J by 6 bases, with 20 bases between. CDR3 sequence (DNA): TGTGCCAGCAGCCCTACGACAAACCCGAGGGGCGAGCAGTACTTC. Protein: CASSPTTNPRGEQYF.

The table lists this clonotype with many counts. V usage is TRBV27 and J usage is TRBJ2-6, with unresolved D. CDR3 size: 14 residues. V was clipped by 4 bases and J by 0 bases, with 4 bases between them. Germline V gene sequence: CDR1 MNHEY, CDR2 SMNVEV (reference sequence). CDR3 sequence (DNA): TGTGCCAGCAGTTCCCACTCTGGGGCCAACGTCCTGACTTTC. As protein: CASSSHSGANVLTF.

Many counts were recorded for this clonotype. The rearrangement uses TRBV3-1 and TRBJ1-2, with D possibly being TRBD1 (5 bases). V was pared by 2 bases and J by 3 bases, with 19 bases between. The CDR3 consists of 17 residues. Germline loops: CDR1 LGHDT, CDR2 YNNKEL (reference sequence). CDR3: CASSQQTGTPPHYGYTF. For the CDR3, the DNA is TGTGCCAGCAGCCAACAAACCGGGACTCCGCCGCACTATGGCTACACCTTC. The entire variable domain, with the rest obtained from reference TRBV3-1 and TRBJ1-2, is as follows: DTAVSQTPKYLVTQMGNDKSIKCEQNLGHDTMYWYKQDSKKFLKIMFSYNNKELIINETVPNRFSPKSPDKAHLNLHINSLELGDSAVYFCASSQQTGTPPHYGYTFGSGTRLTVV.

In its sample, this clonotype was seen many times. The CDR3 nucleotides are TGCAGTGCTAGAGATATCGGCCTAATAAAAAGCTCCTATAATTCACCCCTCCACTTT. It yields the protein CSARDIGLIKSSYNSPLHF. This chain joins TRBV20-1 and TRBJ1-6; no firm D call. This CDR3 has 19 amino acids. Trimming cost V 0 bases and J 0 bases, with 18 bases left between them. CDR1 DFQATT and CDR2 SNEGSKA come from the germline V gene (reference sequence).

This clonotype has a count of ten or more. The V gene is TRBV12-3 or TRBV12-4, the J gene TRBJ2-1; possibly TRBD2 for D (6 bases). This CDR3 is 17 amino acids long. The V gene lost 0 bases and the J gene lost 0 bases, with 12 bases spanning the gap. CDR3 loop: CASSLALAASSYNEQFF. The CDR3 nucleotides are TGTGCCAGCAGTTTAGCACTAGCTGCTAGCTCCTACAATGAGCAGTTCTTC.

At least ten counts were recorded for this clonotype. The rearrangement links TRBV2 to TRBJ1-5, with a possible D match to TRBD1 (5 bases). The germline V and J ends were trimmed by 1 base and 5 bases, with 12 bases remaining between them. Germline CDR1 reads SNHLY; CDR2 reads FYNNEI. CDR3 length: 15 residues. The CDR3 sequence is CASSEEGRVHQPQHF. CDR3 nucleotides: TGTGCCAGCAGTGAAGAGGGGAGAGTACATCAGCCCCAGCATTTT.

This clonotype was counted at least ten times. CDR3 amino acids: CASSLTGGSTDEQFF. Written as DNA, the CDR3 is TGTGCCAGCAGCTTAACGGGCGGGAGTACGGATGAGCAGTTCTTC. The J gene is TRBJ2-1, the V gene TRBV7-3, with TRBD2 matching 7 bases. The V gene end was trimmed by 0 bases and the J gene end by 8 bases; junction bases not matched to a gene: 7. From germline, CDR1 is SGHTA and CDR2 FQGTGA. There are 15 residues in the CDR3. The complete variable domain, with remaining parts taken from reference TRBV7-3 and TRBJ2-1, reads GAGVSQTPSNKVTEKGKYVELRCDPISGHTALYWYRQSLGQGPEFLIYFQGTGAADDSGLPNDRFFAVRPEGSVSTLKIQRTERGDSAVYLCASSLTGGSTDEQFFGPGTRLTVL.